This TCR beta chain was found in a study of blood T cells in healthy people across ages. Findings and limits, study-wide: Naive T cell percentage strongly correlated with TCR beta diversity. Diversity figures derived from one million T cells were judged to underestimate the true value.

To note about this clonotype: Its antigen is undetermined.

This CDR3 is built from 11 residues. V shed 4 bases and J 8 bases; nucleotides not matched to a gene: 4. CDR1 DFQATT and CDR2 SNEGSKA come from the germline V gene (reference sequence). Together with a sample-barcoded 5' primer, a J-beta primer mix was included in a second PCR lasting about 6 to 11 cycles. TCRdb used MiXCR to reprocess the 5' RACE reads, holding one entry per CDR3 protein. The sample carries over 700,000 distinct CDR3 sequences, about 55% recorded once. The V call is TRBV20-1, the J call TRBJ1-2; 7 positions agree with TRBD1. The sequenced sample consisted of blood. The TCR comes from a man aged 80 or over in good health. CDR3 region: CSAKWDRGYTF. CDR3 bases: TGCAGTGCTAAATGGGACAGAGGCTACACCTTC.